This T cell receptor (beta chain) comes out of a study of early T cells in non-severe SARS-CoV-2 infection listed by TCRdb under 2021. Regarding the research as a whole: Bulk RNA from unsorted whole blood was used for TCR sequencing, so alpha and beta chains could not be paired. Points the paper makes about the study in general: VDJdb matching was skewed toward anti-spike CD8 responses and likely underestimated virus-specific expansions, missing private and CD4 specificities.

From the germline V gene (reference sequence), CDR1 is DFQATT and CDR2 is SNEGSKA. CDR3 length: 18 amino acids, cysteine to phenylalanine. Kept here is only the CDR3 DNA, which spans 54 bases and is read in frame from base 1. From V the trimming removes 2 bases and from J it removes 0 bases, while the gene matches leave 12 bases of the junction unaccounted for. The study was a case-control design nested within a healthcare worker cohort in London, UK, with weekly nasopharyngeal swab PCR tests and blood sampling. Healthcare workers were enrolled in the week of the UK lockdown, from 23 to 31 March 2020, and were followed every week for up to about 16 weeks. In its sample, this clonotype was seen a few times. Its specific antigen is unknown. No clone much larger than this one lies a single base away; base qualities are absent. Receptor amplification or capture employed 5' RACE. The reads were generated on a NextSeq 500. Unique molecular identifiers were attached to individual cDNA molecules in the TCR library protocol so that sequencing error and PCR bias could be corrected. Sequencing covered both TCR alpha and beta chains, and within each sample the abundances of alpha and beta sequences were tightly co-correlated. The study's processing was this. Decombinator V4 was used to annotate TCR sequences for V gene, J gene and CDR3. Expanded TCRs were defined as changing significantly between any two time points under a Poisson model with p below 0.0001. TCR abundances were normalised to the total number of TCRs sequenced per sample and were expressed as counts per million. MAIT TCRs were defined by TRAV1-2 paired with TRAJ12, TRAJ20 or TRAJ33, and iNKT TCRs by TRAV10 paired with TRAJ18. VDJdb, accessed 1 November 2021, was searched for CMV, EBV and SARS-CoV-2 annotated TCRs, with TCRs annotated for multiple antigens excluded. TCRdb reprocessing: public reads trimmed at Q25 with fastp, clones called with MiXCR, in-frame beta chains kept. Here each entry gathers all rows of one CDR3 protein and keeps the most common genes and DNA. The V and J calls here are based on TCRdb, not the publication. The sample profile shows approximately 65,000 distinct CDR3 sequences; 9% to 15% of them were found once. More than 1.5% of the sample is taken by the ten largest.

This receptor was identified in an adult who was a healthcare worker with PCR-confirmed SARS-CoV-2 infection or an uninfected control (not recorded which). The chain uses TRBV20-1 and TRBJ2-1; 8 bases in the middle match TRBD2. Material for sequencing was whole blood. The bases are TGCAGTGCTAGATCGAGTGGAGCACTAGCGGCCTCCTACAATGAGCAGTTCTTC. This sequence encodes CSARSSGALAASYNEQFF.